A selection of T cell receptor beta chains follows, all from one sample in a study of response to subunit inactivated influenza vaccine. TCRdb independently ran MiXCR on the RT-PCR reads; one entry per CDR3 protein. The data show under 550,000 distinct CDR3 sequences, about 7.6% seen once. This material consisted of PBMCs from blood, taken less than 25 months after vaccination. The receptors were sampled from a man aged 50-75 years who received an inactivated influenza vaccine. Both conserved end residues are part of each CDR3. The order of the fields is D gene, J gene, clone size, V gene, CDR3 protein, CDR3 DNA. The D gene is left open where the match is weak. Clone size is shown for a subset of rows, as once, few, many or a class of expanded clone.

d_gene: NA; j_gene: TRBJ1-5; abundance: many; v_gene: TRBV7-2; CDR3aa: CASSSMGGQPQHF; CDR3nt: TGTGCCAGCAGCTCGATGGGCGGCCAGCCCCAGCATTTT
d_gene: NA; j_gene: TRBJ2-5; abundance: few; v_gene: TRBV9; CDR3aa: CASSVGPFETQYF; CDR3nt: TGTGCCAGCAGCGTAGGCCCCTTTGAGACCCAGTACTTC
d_gene: NA; j_gene: TRBJ1-1; abundance: many; v_gene: TRBV12-3/TRBV12-4; CDR3aa: CASTGEGEAFF; CDR3nt: TGTGCCAGCACAGGGGAAGGTGAGGCTTTCTTT
d_gene: TRBD2; j_gene: TRBJ2-5; abundance: few; v_gene: TRBV15; CDR3aa: CATSGVQPGLAGGSETQYF; CDR3nt: TGTGCCACCAGCGGAGTCCAGCCGGGACTAGCGGGAGGCTCAGAGACCCAGTACTTC
d_gene: NA; j_gene: TRBJ1-2; abundance: many; v_gene: TRBV30; CDR3aa: CAWSENYGYTF; CDR3nt: TGTGCCTGGAGTGAAAACTATGGCTACACCTTC
d_gene: TRBD2; j_gene: TRBJ2-7; abundance: NA; v_gene: TRBV5-1; CDR3aa: CASSLGSGSYYEQYF; CDR3nt: TGCGCCAGCAGCTTGGGGAGCGGGAGCTACTACGAGCAGTACTTC
d_gene: NA; j_gene: TRBJ1-2; abundance: NA; v_gene: TRBV9; CDR3aa: CASSVVSGGYTF; CDR3nt: TGTGCCAGCAGCGTAGTATCAGGTGGCTACACCTTC
d_gene: NA; j_gene: TRBJ1-1; abundance: NA; v_gene: TRBV7-2; CDR3aa: CASSTWDTEAFF; CDR3nt: TGTGCCAGCTCCACTTGGGACACTGAAGCTTTCTTT
d_gene: TRBD2; j_gene: TRBJ2-3; abundance: NA; v_gene: TRBV5-1; CDR3aa: CATAAGGSTDTQYF; CDR3nt: TGCGCTACCGCGGCGGGGGGGAGCACAGATACGCAGTATTTT
d_gene: NA; j_gene: TRBJ2-7; abundance: many; v_gene: TRBV29-1; CDR3aa: CSVVKRFSYEQYF; CDR3nt: TGCAGCGTTGTGAAGAGGTTCTCCTACGAGCAGTACTTC
d_gene: TRBD2; j_gene: TRBJ2-3; abundance: few; v_gene: TRBV9; CDR3aa: CASSTSGGHTDTQYF; CDR3nt: TGTGCCAGCAGCACTAGCGGGGGCCACACAGATACGCAGTATTTT
d_gene: NA; j_gene: TRBJ2-7; abundance: NA; v_gene: TRBV15; CDR3aa: CATSRRQVSYEQYF; CDR3nt: TGTGCCACCAGCAGAAGGCAGGTCTCCTACGAGCAGTACTTC
d_gene: NA; j_gene: TRBJ2-2; abundance: NA; v_gene: TRBV4-3; CDR3aa: CDSSQDLVRGRTGELFF; CDR3nt: TGCGACAGCAGCCAAGATTTAGTCAGGGGAAGGACCGGGGAGCTGTTTTTT
d_gene: TRBD2; j_gene: TRBJ2-1; abundance: few; v_gene: TRBV30; CDR3aa: CAWSHTWTSGSGEQFF; CDR3nt: TGTGCCTGGAGTCATACATGGACTAGCGGGAGCGGTGAGCAGTTCTTC
d_gene: NA; j_gene: TRBJ1-1; abundance: many; v_gene: TRBV3-1; CDR3aa: CASSPTGTTRGRAEAFF; CDR3nt: TGTGCCAGCAGCCCGACCGGCACAACCCGAGGGAGGGCTGAAGCTTTCTTT
d_gene: NA; j_gene: TRBJ2-5; abundance: few; v_gene: TRBV5-1; CDR3aa: CASSLGNEETQYF; CDR3nt: TGCGCCAGCAGCTTGGGAAACGAAGAGACCCAGTACTTC
d_gene: TRBD2; j_gene: TRBJ2-3; abundance: NA; v_gene: TRBV6-5; CDR3aa: CASSYGSGGIADTQYF; CDR3nt: TGTGCCAGCAGTTACGGGTCGGGGGGGATCGCAGATACGCAGTATTTT
d_gene: NA; j_gene: TRBJ2-4; abundance: many; v_gene: TRBV5-5; CDR3aa: CASSSPKSLAKNIQYF; CDR3nt: TGTGCCAGCAGCTCTCCCAAGTCGCTAGCCAAAAACATTCAGTACTTC
d_gene: TRBD2; j_gene: TRBJ2-1; abundance: many; v_gene: TRBV7-9; CDR3aa: CASSPTLAVGNNEQFF; CDR3nt: TGTGCCAGCAGTCCAACTCTAGCGGTCGGGAACAATGAGCAGTTCTTC
d_gene: TRBD2; j_gene: TRBJ2-1; abundance: NA; v_gene: TRBV2; CDR3aa: CASSEQAGRTNEQFF; CDR3nt: TGTGCCAGCAGTGAGCAAGCGGGAAGAACCAATGAGCAGTTCTTC
d_gene: NA; j_gene: TRBJ1-2; abundance: NA; v_gene: TRBV7-9; CDR3aa: CASSFGLGYTF; CDR3nt: TGTGCCAGCAGCTTCGGTCTCGGCTACACCTTC
d_gene: NA; j_gene: TRBJ2-2; abundance: few; v_gene: TRBV10-3; CDR3aa: CAISEFKTGELFF; CDR3nt: TGTGCCATCAGTGAGTTTAAGACCGGGGAGCTGTTTTTT
d_gene: NA; j_gene: TRBJ1-4; abundance: many; v_gene: TRBV20-1; CDR3aa: CSARVAGMNYATNEKLFF; CDR3nt: TGCAGTGCTAGAGTTGCAGGGATGAACTATGCAACTAATGAAAAACTGTTTTTT
d_gene: NA; j_gene: TRBJ1-5; abundance: NA; v_gene: TRBV6-2/TRBV6-3; CDR3aa: CASSFNPNTGFYSNQPQHF; CDR3nt: TGTGCCAGCAGTTTCAACCCAAACACAGGATTCTATAGCAATCAGCCCCAGCATTTT
d_gene: NA; j_gene: TRBJ1-5; abundance: many; v_gene: TRBV27; CDR3aa: CASSTVGTASNQPQHF; CDR3nt: TGTGCCAGCAGTACGGTTGGGACCGCTAGCAATCAGCCCCAGCATTTT
d_gene: NA; j_gene: TRBJ2-3; abundance: many; v_gene: TRBV18; CDR3aa: CASSPQGRGDTQYF; CDR3nt: TGTGCCAGCTCGCCCCAGGGACGAGGAGATACGCAGTATTTT
d_gene: NA; j_gene: TRBJ2-1; abundance: NA; v_gene: TRBV18; CDR3aa: CASSRDHDPFF; CDR3nt: TGTGCCAGCTCACGTGACCACGACCCGTTCTTC
d_gene: TRBD2; j_gene: TRBJ2-5; abundance: NA; v_gene: TRBV5-1; CDR3aa: CASSLAFWRGSYQETQYF; CDR3nt: TGCGCCAGCAGCTTGGCCTTCTGGCGGGGGAGCTACCAAGAGACCCAGTACTTC
d_gene: NA; j_gene: TRBJ2-2; abundance: few; v_gene: TRBV7-9; CDR3aa: CASSFHGDGELFF; CDR3nt: TGTGCCAGCAGCTTTCACGGGGACGGGGAGCTGTTTTTT
d_gene: TRBD1; j_gene: TRBJ2-7; abundance: few; v_gene: TRBV10-3; CDR3aa: CAISWTGNSYEQYF; CDR3nt: TGTGCCATCAGCTGGACAGGGAACTCCTACGAGCAGTACTTC
d_gene: NA; j_gene: TRBJ2-7; abundance: NA; v_gene: TRBV29-1; CDR3aa: CSVTVAGGSYEQYF; CDR3nt: TGCAGCGTTACGGTGGCAGGGGGGTCCTACGAGCAGTACTTC
d_gene: NA; j_gene: TRBJ2-1; abundance: NA; v_gene: TRBV28; CDR3aa: CASSTPGSEQFF; CDR3nt: TGTGCCAGCAGTACCCCGGGGAGTGAGCAGTTCTTC
d_gene: TRBD1; j_gene: TRBJ2-2; abundance: NA; v_gene: TRBV19; CDR3aa: CASSASRQGRKTGELFF; CDR3nt: TGTGCCAGTAGTGCCTCCAGACAGGGGAGGAAGACCGGGGAGCTGTTTTTT
d_gene: NA; j_gene: TRBJ2-1; abundance: many; v_gene: TRBV3-1; CDR3aa: CASSRAGQMGSYNEQFF; CDR3nt: TGTGCCAGCAGCCGAGCAGGACAGATGGGCTCCTACAATGAGCAGTTCTTC
d_gene: TRBD1; j_gene: TRBJ2-1; abundance: NA; v_gene: TRBV6-2/TRBV6-3; CDR3aa: CASSYGEDRVNEQFF; CDR3nt: TGTGCCAGCAGTTACGGAGAGGACAGGGTGAATGAGCAGTTCTTC
d_gene: NA; j_gene: TRBJ2-1; abundance: many; v_gene: TRBV28; CDR3aa: CASSPGRGRNEQFF; CDR3nt: TGTGCCAGCAGCCCAGGGCGGGGGCGTAATGAGCAGTTCTTC
d_gene: TRBD1; j_gene: TRBJ2-1; abundance: few; v_gene: TRBV6-5; CDR3aa: CASSYSTGVSYNEQFF; CDR3nt: TGTGCCAGCAGTTACTCGACAGGGGTCTCCTACAATGAGCAGTTCTTC
d_gene: TRBD1; j_gene: TRBJ1-4; abundance: many; v_gene: TRBV20-1; CDR3aa: CSARGWDREGEKLFF; CDR3nt: TGCAGTGCTAGGGGATGGGACAGGGAAGGAGAAAAACTGTTTTTT
d_gene: NA; j_gene: TRBJ1-2; abundance: many; v_gene: TRBV6-1; CDR3aa: CASSESRRNGYTF; CDR3nt: TGTGCCAGCAGTGAGTCCAGACGAAATGGCTACACCTTC
d_gene: NA; j_gene: TRBJ2-5; abundance: NA; v_gene: TRBV21-1; CDR3aa: CASGLSTDGETQYF; CDR3nt: TGTGCCAGCGGCCTGAGTACTGATGGAGAGACCCAGTACTTC
d_gene: NA; j_gene: TRBJ1-5; abundance: NA; v_gene: TRBV28; CDR3aa: CASSSTRSGGRGRFSNQPQHF; CDR3nt: TGTGCCAGCAGTTCCACCAGATCCGGTGGCAGGGGTCGCTTCAGCAATCAGCCCCAGCATTTT
d_gene: TRBD1; j_gene: TRBJ1-2; abundance: NA; v_gene: TRBV20-1; CDR3aa: CSVTGGSYGYTF; CDR3nt: TGCAGTGTGACAGGGGGCTCCTATGGCTACACCTTC
d_gene: TRBD1; j_gene: TRBJ2-7; abundance: NA; v_gene: TRBV6-5; CDR3aa: CASSYRRGREQYF; CDR3nt: TGTGCCAGCAGTTACAGAAGGGGGCGCGAGCAGTACTTC
d_gene: TRBD2; j_gene: TRBJ2-2; abundance: once; v_gene: TRBV12-3/TRBV12-4; CDR3aa: CASSSSRAGGNTGELFF; CDR3nt: TGTGCCAGCAGCTCCTCTCGAGCGGGGGGGAACACCGGGGAGCTGTTTTTT
d_gene: TRBD2; j_gene: TRBJ2-3; abundance: many; v_gene: TRBV5-1; CDR3aa: CASAPYSGGPVDTQYF; CDR3nt: TGCGCCAGCGCGCCCTACTCGGGGGGGCCAGTAGATACGCAGTATTTT
d_gene: NA; j_gene: TRBJ2-3; abundance: many; v_gene: TRBV12-3/TRBV12-4; CDR3aa: CASSLEVSTDTQYF; CDR3nt: TGTGCCAGCAGTTTAGAAGTTAGCACAGATACGCAGTATTTT
d_gene: TRBD1; j_gene: TRBJ2-7; abundance: many; v_gene: TRBV10-3; CDR3aa: CAISPGQSYEQYF; CDR3nt: TGTGCCATCAGTCCGGGACAGTCTTACGAGCAGTACTTC
d_gene: NA; j_gene: TRBJ2-3; abundance: many; v_gene: TRBV5-1; CDR3aa: CASTKQRTTDTQYF; CDR3nt: TGCGCCAGCACCAAACAGCGGACCACAGATACGCAGTATTTT
d_gene: NA; j_gene: TRBJ2-2; abundance: many; v_gene: TRBV6-2/TRBV6-3; CDR3aa: CASSYTLAGPGELFF; CDR3nt: TGTGCCAGCAGTTACACGCTAGCAGGGCCCGGGGAGCTGTTTTTT
d_gene: NA; j_gene: TRBJ2-3; abundance: few; v_gene: TRBV6-2/TRBV6-3; CDR3aa: CASSLMRDTQYF; CDR3nt: TGTGCCAGCAGTCTGATGCGGGATACGCAGTATTTT
d_gene: NA; j_gene: TRBJ1-1; abundance: few; v_gene: TRBV20-1; CDR3aa: CSARALTEAFF; CDR3nt: TGCAGTGCTAGGGCGCTCACTGAAGCTTTCTTT
d_gene: NA; j_gene: TRBJ1-2; abundance: NA; v_gene: TRBV6-5; CDR3aa: CASSYSSGSAGYTF; CDR3nt: TGTGCCAGCAGTTACTCGTCTGGATCGGCTGGCTACACCTTC